The text below deals with one T cell receptor (beta chain). What it binds is unknown. The PCR ran on 60 Vbeta and 13 Jbeta primers. Repertoires were generated with immunoSEQ multiplex PCR, while TCRdb's copy carries only in-frame clones and drops some. This table has about 180,000 clones, roughly 88% appearing once. The data are from a study of cytomegalovirus exposure and HLA in healthy donors. Study-level results: Cytomegalovirus status was reportedly diagnosed by the classifier with high specificity and sensitivity. From TCR beta sequences, most subjects' HLA-A and HLA-B alleles were reportedly predicted accurately.

The CDR3 length is 14 residues. This TCR was sampled from a girl aged 2 to 9 in good health and CMV-seropositive. The source material was PBMCs. The gene calls are TRBV21-1 and TRBJ2-7; no check of the table's D call, TRBD2, against the DNA was made. TRBV21-1 is marked as a pseudogene. Here the CDR3 reads CASRIAGGLHEQYF. The CDR3 coding sequence is TGTGCCAGCAGAATAGCGGGAGGACTTCACGAGCAGTACTTC.